The source of this TCR beta chain is a study of control samples from healthy donors and cancer patients. The CDR3 consists of 17 residues. V trimming: 1 base; J trimming: 0 bases; junction bases outside the gene matches: 7. Per the germline V gene, CDR1 is SGHNT and CDR2 is YYREEE (reference sequence). Sequencing used immunoSEQ multiplex PCR; TCRdb keeps in-frame clones, though not all of them. The sample gives about 94,000 clones, 75% to 95% of which show up once; over 3% is in the top ten. The chain combines TRBV5-4 with TRBJ1-1; 9 nucleotides agree with TRBD1. The clonotype originates from a woman in her late teens or twenties in good health. The material sequenced was blood. The CDR3: CASSLPQGQGLNTEAFF. Here the CDR3 DNA reads TGTGCCAGCAGCTTGCCCCAGGGACAGGGATTGAACACTGAAGCTTTCTTT.